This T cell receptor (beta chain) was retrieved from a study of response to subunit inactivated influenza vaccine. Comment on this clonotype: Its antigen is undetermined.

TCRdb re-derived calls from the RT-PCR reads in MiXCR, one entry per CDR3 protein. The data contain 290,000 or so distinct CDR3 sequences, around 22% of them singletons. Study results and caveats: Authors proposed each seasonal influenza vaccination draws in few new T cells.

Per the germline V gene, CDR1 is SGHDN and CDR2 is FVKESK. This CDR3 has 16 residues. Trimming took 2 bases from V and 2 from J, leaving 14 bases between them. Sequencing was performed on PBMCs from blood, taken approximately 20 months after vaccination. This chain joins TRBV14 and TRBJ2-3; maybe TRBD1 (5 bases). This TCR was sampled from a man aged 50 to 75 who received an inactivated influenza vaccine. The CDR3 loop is CASSQKVGHVTDTQYF. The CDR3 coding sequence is TGTGCCAGCAGCCAAAAAGTCGGACATGTCACAGATACGCAGTATTTT.